Here is one T cell receptor beta chain with its context. Germline is not matched at one junction end, which may reflect a read error. This entry belongs to a study of blood T cell repertoires in COVID-19. Study as a whole: From T cells, B-cell-depleted T cells, or PBMCs came the material, which was cDNA or gDNA.

The CDR3 length is 14 residues. The germline V gene has CDR1 WNHNN and CDR2 SYGVQD (reference sequence). Residents of 24 US areas, aged about 18 to 89 years, made up the participants. The repertoire was sequenced with immunoSEQ multiplex PCR; TCRdb's copy has only in-frame clones and lacks some. This table holds 250,000 or so clones, about 90% found once. The sequence came from a woman in her twenties or thirties with acute COVID-19. Sequenced sample: PBMCs or T cells enriched from blood (not recorded which). The chain combines TRBV10-1 with TRBJ2-2; 9 nucleotides align to TRBD2. DNA of the CDR3: TGCGCCAGCAGGGCTAGCGGGAACGCCGGGGAGCTGTTTTTT. It is translated as CASRASGNAGELFF.